A selection of T cell receptor beta chains follows, all from one sample in a study of CD8 T cells in ankylosing spondylitis. From the 5' RACE reads, TCRdb called clonotypes with MiXCR, one entry per CDR3 protein. Among approximately 350,000 distinct CDR3 sequences, under 15% were seen once, and the ten largest hold about 1%. The sample comprised blood, either unsorted or a sorted T cell fraction (not recorded which). All receptors derive from a male donor with ankylosing spondylitis or in good health (not recorded which). Each CDR3 is given with its conserved first and last residue. The D gene is left open where the match is weak. Clone size is not always given. Where it is, it says once, few, many or a class for expanded clones.

v_call	clone_size	j_call	d_call	cdr3_nt	cdr3_aa
TRBV15	-	TRBJ2-1	-	TGTGCCACCAGCAGCACAGGACCTAGCTCCTACAATGAGCAGTTCTTC	CATSSTGPSSYNEQFF
TRBV2	many	TRBJ2-2	TRBD2	TGTGCCAGCAGAAGGACTAGCGGGAGCATCGGGGAGCTGTTTTTT	CASRRTSGSIGELFF
TRBV4-2	few	TRBJ2-5	-	TGTGCCAGCAGCCAAGAGGCGGCACCAGAGACCCAGTACTTC	CASSQEAAPETQYF
TRBV5-6	few	TRBJ1-1	-	TGTGCCAGCAGCTCGGACGGGAGAGGCGAAGCTTTCTTT	CASSSDGRGEAFF
TRBV6-5	-	TRBJ2-3	-	TGTGCCAGCAGAATAGGGCCTACGCAGTATTTT	CASRIGPTQYF
TRBV10-3	-	TRBJ1-2	-	TGTGCCATCAGTGCCGGGACAACTAACTATGGCTACACCTTC	CAISAGTTNYGYTF
TRBV1	few	TRBJ1-5	-	TGCACCAGCAGCCAAGAAGGGCAGAATCAGCCCCAGCATTTT	CTSSQEGQNQPQHF
TRBV29-1	few	TRBJ1-1	-	TGCAGCGCGTACGACCAGGGAACCACTGAAGCTTTCTTT	CSAYDQGTTEAFF
TRBV19	few	TRBJ1-5	TRBD1	TGTGCCAGTAGTCAGACAGGGGAAAGCAATCAGCCCCAGCATTTT	CASSQTGESNQPQHF
TRBV25-1	few	TRBJ2-1	TRBD2	TGTGCCAGCAGTGAATTGGGGAGGACCGGGGGGGTTCATGAGCAGTTCTTC	CASSELGRTGGVHEQFF
TRBV19	-	TRBJ1-2	-	TGTGCCAGTAGTATTGTCGAGGGAAACTATGGCTACACCTTC	CASSIVEGNYGYTF
TRBV5-1	-	TRBJ1-3	-	TGCGCCAGCAGCCAGGACAATGGAAACACCATATATTTT	CASSQDNGNTIYF
TRBV6-1	many	TRBJ2-2	TRBD2	TGTGCCAGCAGTCCACTAGCGGGGGGACGTAACACCGGGGAGCTGTTTTTT	CASSPLAGGRNTGELFF
TRBV12-3/TRBV12-4	few	TRBJ2-1	TRBD1	TGTGCCAGCAGTCCCAAAGCCTCTAGGACAGGGTACAATGAGCAGTTCTTC	CASSPKASRTGYNEQFF
TRBV10-1	few	TRBJ2-1	TRBD2	TGCGCCAGCAGTGAGTCGGGATCTAGCGGGAGGCCCTACAATGAGCAGTTCTTC	CASSESGSSGRPYNEQFF
TRBV5-1	-	TRBJ2-1	-	TGCGCCAGCAGCCCTCAGGGTTCCATCATACCTCGTGAGCAGTTCTTC	CASSPQGSIIPREQFF
TRBV2	-	TRBJ2-3	TRBD1	TGTGCCAGCAGCGTCGACAGGGGGCGCCCAGATACGCAGTATTTT	CASSVDRGRPDTQYF
TRBV5-1	-	TRBJ2-7	-	TGCGCCAGCAGCCGAGGGTCGAACTACGAGCAGTACTTC	CASSRGSNYEQYF
TRBV7-9	many	TRBJ1-2	TRBD1	TGTGCCAGCAGCTTACTCCGGGACAGTAACTATGGCTACACCTTC	CASSLLRDSNYGYTF
TRBV4-2	few	TRBJ2-1	TRBD2	TGTGCCAGCAGCCAAGAAGGAACCGGGACTAGCACGTTCTTC	CASSQEGTGTSTFF